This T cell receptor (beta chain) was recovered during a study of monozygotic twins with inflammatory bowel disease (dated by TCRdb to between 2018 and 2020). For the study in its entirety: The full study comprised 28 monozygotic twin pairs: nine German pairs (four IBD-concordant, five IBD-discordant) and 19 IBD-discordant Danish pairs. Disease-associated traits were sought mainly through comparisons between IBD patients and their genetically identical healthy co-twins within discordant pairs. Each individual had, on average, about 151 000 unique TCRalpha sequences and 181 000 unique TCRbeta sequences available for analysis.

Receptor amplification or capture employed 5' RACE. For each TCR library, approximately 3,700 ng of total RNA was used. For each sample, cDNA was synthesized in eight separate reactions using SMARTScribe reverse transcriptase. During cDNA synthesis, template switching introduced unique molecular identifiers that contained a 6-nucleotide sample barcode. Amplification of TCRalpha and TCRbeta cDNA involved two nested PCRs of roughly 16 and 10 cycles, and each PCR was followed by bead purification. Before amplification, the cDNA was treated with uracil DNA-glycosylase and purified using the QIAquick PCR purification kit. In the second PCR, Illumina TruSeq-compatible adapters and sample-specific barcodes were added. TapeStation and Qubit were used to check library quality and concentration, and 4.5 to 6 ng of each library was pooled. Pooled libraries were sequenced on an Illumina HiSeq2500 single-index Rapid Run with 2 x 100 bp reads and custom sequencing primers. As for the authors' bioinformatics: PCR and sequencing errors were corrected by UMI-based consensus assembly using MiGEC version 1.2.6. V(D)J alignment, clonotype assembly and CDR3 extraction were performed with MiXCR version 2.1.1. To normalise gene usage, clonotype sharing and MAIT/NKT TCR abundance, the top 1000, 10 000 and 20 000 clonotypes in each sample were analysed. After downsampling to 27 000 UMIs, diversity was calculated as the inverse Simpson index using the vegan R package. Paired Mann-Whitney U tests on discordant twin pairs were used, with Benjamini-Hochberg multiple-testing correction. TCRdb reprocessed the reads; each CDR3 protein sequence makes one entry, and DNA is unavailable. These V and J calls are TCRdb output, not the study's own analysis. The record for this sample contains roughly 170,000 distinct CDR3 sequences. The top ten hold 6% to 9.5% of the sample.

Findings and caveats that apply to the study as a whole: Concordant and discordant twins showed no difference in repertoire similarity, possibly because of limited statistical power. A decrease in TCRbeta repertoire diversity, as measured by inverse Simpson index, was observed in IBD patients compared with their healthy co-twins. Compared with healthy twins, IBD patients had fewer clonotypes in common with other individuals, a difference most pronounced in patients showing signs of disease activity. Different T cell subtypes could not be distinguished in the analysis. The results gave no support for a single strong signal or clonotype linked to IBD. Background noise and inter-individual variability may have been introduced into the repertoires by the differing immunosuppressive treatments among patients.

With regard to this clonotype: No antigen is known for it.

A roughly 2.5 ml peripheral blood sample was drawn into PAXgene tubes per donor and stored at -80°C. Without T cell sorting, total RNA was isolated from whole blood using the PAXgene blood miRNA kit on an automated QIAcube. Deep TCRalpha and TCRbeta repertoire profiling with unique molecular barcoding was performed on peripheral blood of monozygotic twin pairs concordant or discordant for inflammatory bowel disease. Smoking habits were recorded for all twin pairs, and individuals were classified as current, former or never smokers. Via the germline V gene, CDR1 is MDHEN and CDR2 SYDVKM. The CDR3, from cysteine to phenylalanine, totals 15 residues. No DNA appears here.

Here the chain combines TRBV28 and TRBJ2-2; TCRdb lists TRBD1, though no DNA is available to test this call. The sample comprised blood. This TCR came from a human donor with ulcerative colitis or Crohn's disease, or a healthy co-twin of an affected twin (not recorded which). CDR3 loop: CASSTGQGGTGELFF.